The sequence of this T cell receptor beta chain was determined in a study of human thymus T cells. Study-wide results and limits: Gene usage (both V and J) appeared biased in thymic and blood repertoires. Thymic repertoires of unrelated individuals were reported in related research to overlap highly.

Assay used: immunoSEQ multiplex PCR; TCRdb lists only in-frame clones, some missing. The data contain around 70,000 clones, around 95% of them singletons. The table lists this clone with a count of one. The antigen is not known. It was from resections taken during corrective heart surgery that the thymus tissue came. Those donating were healthy Finnish infants in corrective surgery for congenital heart defects. CDR1 and CDR2 from the germline V gene are LNHDA and SQIVND (reference sequence). The length of the CDR3 is 19 residues. Germline trimming cut 4 bases from V and 5 bases from J; bases unmatched to any gene: 17.

Sequences were obtained from thymus tissue. This TCR was recovered from a girl less than two years old with a congenital heart defect but otherwise immunologically healthy. The chain employs TRBV19 and TRBJ2-1, with 10 nucleotides matching TRBD2. The CDR3 sequence: CASSSLTKREGRGDNEQFF. In nucleotides, the CDR3 is TGTGCCAGTAGTAGCCTGACTAAGCGGGAGGGCCGAGGGGACAATGAGCAGTTCTTC.